This T cell receptor (beta chain) was retrieved from a study of Ad26.COV2.S vaccination and SARS-CoV-2 variants. Looking at the study overall: In the study, Ad26.COV2.S was injected intramuscularly once, or twice 56 days apart.

TCRdb keeps only in-frame clones here, not all; method: immunoSEQ multiplex PCR. The sample has about 350,000 clones, 65% to 90% seen once. Described treatment: roughly 19 received Ad26.COV2.S at low or high dose, single or two shots; several received placebo; per-sample allocation not given. Material that was analyzed had been drawn on day 63 after the first vaccine or placebo injection. The sample came from a Boston adult aged 18-55 years. Vaccine was an Ad26 vector expressing Wuhan-strain SARS-CoV-2 spike. Worth noting for this clone: The antigen is undetermined.

Points from the study as a whole: Measurements of TCR breadth and depth may have given underestimates of the total T cell responses.

This TCR was sampled from a person between 18 and 65 years old who received the Ad26.COV2.S COVID-19 vaccine or a placebo. The source material was peripheral blood, sampled in a trial of Ad26.COV2.S vaccine versus placebo.

CDR3 DNA sequence: TGTGCCTGGAGTCATGGGACAACCTATGGCTACACCTTC. The encoded protein is CAWSHGTTYGYTF. The J gene is TRBJ1-2, the V gene TRBV30; D is perhaps TRBD1 (6 bases). The CDR3 loop spans 13 amino acids. Trimming stripped 2 bases from V and 4 bases from J, with 11 bases between. The germline gives CDR1 GTSNPN, CDR2 SVGIG (reference sequence).